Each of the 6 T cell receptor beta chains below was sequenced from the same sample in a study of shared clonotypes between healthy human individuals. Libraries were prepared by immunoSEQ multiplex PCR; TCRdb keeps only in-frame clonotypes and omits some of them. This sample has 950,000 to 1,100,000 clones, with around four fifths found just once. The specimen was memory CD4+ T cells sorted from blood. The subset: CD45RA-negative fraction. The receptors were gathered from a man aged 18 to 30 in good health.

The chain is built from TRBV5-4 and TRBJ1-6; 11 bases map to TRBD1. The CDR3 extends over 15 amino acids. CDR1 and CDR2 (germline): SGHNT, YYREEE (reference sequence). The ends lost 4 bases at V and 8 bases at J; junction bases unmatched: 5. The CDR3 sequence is CASSPGQGAYSPLHF. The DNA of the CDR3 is TGTGCCAGCAGCCCCGGACAGGGGGCCTATTCACCCCTCCACTTT. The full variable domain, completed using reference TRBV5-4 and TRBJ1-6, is ETGVTQSPTHLIKTRGQQVTLRCSSQSGHNTVSWYQQALGQGPQFIFQYYREEENGRGNFPPRFSGLQFPNYSSELNVNALELDDSALYLCASSPGQGAYSPLHFGNGTRLTVT.

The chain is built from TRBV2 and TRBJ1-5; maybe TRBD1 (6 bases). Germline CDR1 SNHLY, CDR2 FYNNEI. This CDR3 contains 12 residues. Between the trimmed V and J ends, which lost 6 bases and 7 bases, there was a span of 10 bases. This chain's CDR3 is CASRQGRQPQHF. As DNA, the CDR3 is TGTGCCAGCAGACAGGGACGCCAGCCCCAGCATTTT. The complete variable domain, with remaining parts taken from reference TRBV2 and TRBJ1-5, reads EPEVTQTPSHQVTQMGQEVILRCVPISNHLYFYWYRQILGQKVEFLVSFYNNEISEKSEIFDDQFSVERPDGSNFTLKIRSTKLEDSAMYFCASRQGRQPQHFGDGTRLSIL.

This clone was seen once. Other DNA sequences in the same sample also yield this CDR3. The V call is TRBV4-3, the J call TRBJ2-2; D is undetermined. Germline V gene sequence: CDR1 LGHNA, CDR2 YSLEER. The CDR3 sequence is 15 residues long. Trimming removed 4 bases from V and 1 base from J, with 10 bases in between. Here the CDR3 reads CASSPQSLNTGELFF. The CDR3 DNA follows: TGCGCCAGCAGCCCCCAGAGCCTGAACACCGGGGAGCTGTTTTTT.

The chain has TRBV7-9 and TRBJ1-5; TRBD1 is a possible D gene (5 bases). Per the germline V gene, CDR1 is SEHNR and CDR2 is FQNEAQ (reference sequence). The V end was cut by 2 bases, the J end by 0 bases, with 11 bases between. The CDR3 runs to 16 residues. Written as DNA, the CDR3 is TGTGCCAGCAGCTTACGAGGGGCCATTAGCAATCAGCCCCAGCATTTT. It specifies CASSLRGAISNQPQHF.

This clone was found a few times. CDR3 DNA sequence: TGTGCCAGCAGCTTAGAGGGGGGACACACCGGGGAGCTGTTTTTT. Amino acids: CASSLEGGHTGELFF. J is TRBJ2-2 and V is TRBV7-6; D assignment may be TRBD1 or TRBD2 (6 bases each). This CDR3 is built from 15 residues. Germline CDR1 and CDR2: SGHVS and FNYEAQ. V lost 1 base and J 3 bases, leaving 9 bases between the germline ends.

CDR3 in DNA: TGTGCCAGTGAGTTCGGGACTTTCAACACCGGGGAGCTGTTTTTT. Amino acid sequence: CASEFGTFNTGELFF. The rearrangement links TRBV2 to TRBJ2-2; D might be TRBD2 (6 bases). Germline V lookup: CDR1 SNHLY, CDR2 FYNNEI. Deletions cut 9 bases from V and 2 bases from J, with 16 bases between. The CDR3 sequence is 15 residues long.